This TCR beta chain stems from a study of blood T cell repertoires in COVID-19 (dated by TCRdb to between 2020 and 2021). With regard to the full study: Samples covering the acute and convalescent phases of COVID-19 were provided by collaborators in the United States, Italy and Spain. The material from the prospective study consisted of cDNA or gDNA derived from T cells, B-cell-depleted T cells, or PBMCs. Deeply sampled blood TCRbeta repertoires from subjects exposed to, actively infected with, or recovered from COVID-19 were included in the dataset. The repertoires were made available in a free public database intended to serve as a resource for research on the immune response to SARS-CoV-2. Samples came from the ongoing ImmuneRACE study (first 160 participants) plus 1,254 subjects from 6 global collaborators. A de-identified subject ID, COVID-19 status, age in years and sex were almost always included in the sample metadata. Where available, HLA class I and class II types were obtained from metadata supplied by the sample provider rather than from assay-based typing.

The paper as a whole reports these results and caveats: The quantity of clinical and demographic metadata differed by source and by participant and was supplied without curation.

The germline V gene yields SGHAT for CDR1 and FQNNGV for CDR2. The CDR3 runs 18 residues from the cysteine to the phenylalanine. The sequence is cut down to CDR3 DNA, 54 bases in frame from base 1. Trimming takes 5 bases from V and 0 bases from J, and the germline ends sit 21 bases apart. The immunoSEQ Assay, a bias-controlled multiplex PCR, was used to amplify TCRbeta CDR3 regions from genomic DNA. Per the original workflow: The number of nucleated cells in each sample was estimated by amplification of reference gene primers within the assay. To quantify the absolute abundance of each unique TCRbeta CDR3 rearrangement, sequence reads were collapsed and filtered. For each sample, productive Simpson clonality was calculated as the square root of Simpson's diversity index over productive rearrangements. As stored in TCRdb, this immuneACCESS dataset retains in-frame rearrangements with V and J assigned. A fraction of the clones does not appear; measured against another copy, unresolved V genes explain less than half of the discrepancy, and the remainder lacks a known reason. Clone size and V and J calls were adopted from that table, with D and trimming inferred from the DNA. The sample profile shows some 170,000 clones; 82% of them were found once. The ten top clones hold about 8.4% of the sample.

For this clone: The specificity of this receptor is unknown. No much larger clone exists at a distance of one base, and base qualities are not known.

Each collaborating institution followed its own protocols to collect whole blood in K2EDTA tubes. For TCRbeta analysis, collaborator samples were shipped as frozen whole blood, as isolated PBMCs, or as DNA extracted from either sample type. The TCR originated in a woman aged 70 to 79 with acute or convalescent COVID-19. Material: peripheral blood. This chain joins TRBV11-2 to TRBJ2-3; a tentative D match to TRBD2 spans 5 bases. The CDR3 in this case is CASSPGVLLALSTDTQYF. The DNA reads as follows: TGTGCCAGCAGCCCCGGGGTGTTGCTAGCCCTTAGCACAGATACGCAGTATTTT.